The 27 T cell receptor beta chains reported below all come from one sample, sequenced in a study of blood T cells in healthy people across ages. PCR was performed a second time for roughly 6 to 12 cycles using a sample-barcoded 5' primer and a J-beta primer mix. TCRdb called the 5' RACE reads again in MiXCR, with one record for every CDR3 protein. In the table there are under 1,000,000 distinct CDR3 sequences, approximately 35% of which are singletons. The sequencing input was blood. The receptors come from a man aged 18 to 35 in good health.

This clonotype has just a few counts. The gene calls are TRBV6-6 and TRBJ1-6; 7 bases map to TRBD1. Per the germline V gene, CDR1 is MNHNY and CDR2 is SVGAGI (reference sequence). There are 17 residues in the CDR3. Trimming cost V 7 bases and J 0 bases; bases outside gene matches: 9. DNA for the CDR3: TGTGCCAGCACACGGGGACAGCAGAGCTCCTATAATTCACCCCTCCACTTT. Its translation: CASTRGQQSSYNSPLHF.

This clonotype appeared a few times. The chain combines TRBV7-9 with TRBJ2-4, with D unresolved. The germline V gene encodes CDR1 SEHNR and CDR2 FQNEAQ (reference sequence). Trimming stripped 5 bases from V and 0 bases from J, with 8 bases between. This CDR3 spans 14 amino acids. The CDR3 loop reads CASSLTTAKNIQYF. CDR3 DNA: TGTGCCAGCAGCCTGACAACAGCCAAAAACATTCAGTACTTC.

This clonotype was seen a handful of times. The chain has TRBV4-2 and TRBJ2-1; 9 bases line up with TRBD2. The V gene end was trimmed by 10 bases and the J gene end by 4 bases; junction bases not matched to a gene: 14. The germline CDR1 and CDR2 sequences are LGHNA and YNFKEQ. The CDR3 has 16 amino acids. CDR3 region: CATGPSGTSLYNEQFF. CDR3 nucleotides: TGTGCCACCGGCCCCTCCGGGACTAGCCTTTACAATGAGCAGTTCTTC.

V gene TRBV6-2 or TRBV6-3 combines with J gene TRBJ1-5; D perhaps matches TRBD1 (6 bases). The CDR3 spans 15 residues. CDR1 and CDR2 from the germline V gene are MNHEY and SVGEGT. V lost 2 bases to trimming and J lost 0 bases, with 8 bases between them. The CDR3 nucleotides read TGTGCCAGCAGTTACCGGGGGCCTAGCAATCAGCCCCAGCATTTT. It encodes CASSYRGPSNQPQHF.

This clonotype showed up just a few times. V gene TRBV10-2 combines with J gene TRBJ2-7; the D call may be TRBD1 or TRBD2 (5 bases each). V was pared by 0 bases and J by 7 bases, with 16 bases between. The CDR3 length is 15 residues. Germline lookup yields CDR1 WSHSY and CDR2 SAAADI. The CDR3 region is CASSESNGADNEQYF. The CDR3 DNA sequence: TGCGCCAGCAGTGAGTCGAACGGGGCCGACAATGAGCAGTACTTC.

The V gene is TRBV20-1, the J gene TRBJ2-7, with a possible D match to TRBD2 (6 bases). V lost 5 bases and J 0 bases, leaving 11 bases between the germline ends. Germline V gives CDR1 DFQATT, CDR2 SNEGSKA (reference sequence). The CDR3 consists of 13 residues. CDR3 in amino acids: CSAGTRSSYEQYF. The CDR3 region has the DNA TGCAGTGCTGGGACTCGCAGCTCCTACGAGCAGTACTTC.

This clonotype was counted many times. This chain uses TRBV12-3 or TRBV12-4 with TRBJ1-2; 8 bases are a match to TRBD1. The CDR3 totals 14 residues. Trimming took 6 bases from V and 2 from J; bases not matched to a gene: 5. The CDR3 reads CASSRTGSNYGYTF. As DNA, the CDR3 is TGTGCCAGCAGCCGGACAGGGTCAAACTATGGCTACACCTTC.

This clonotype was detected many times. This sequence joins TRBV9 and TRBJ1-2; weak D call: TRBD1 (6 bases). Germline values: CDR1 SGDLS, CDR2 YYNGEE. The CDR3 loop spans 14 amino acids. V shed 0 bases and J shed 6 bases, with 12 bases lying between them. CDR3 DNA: TGTGCCAGCAGCGTAGCTTCAGGGGAGGATGGCTACACCTTC. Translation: CASSVASGEDGYTF.

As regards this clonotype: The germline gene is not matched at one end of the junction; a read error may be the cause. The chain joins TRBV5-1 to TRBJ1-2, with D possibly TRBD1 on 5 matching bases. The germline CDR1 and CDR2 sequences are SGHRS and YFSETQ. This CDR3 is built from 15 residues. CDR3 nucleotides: TGCGCCACCAGCCCAGTGCCGGGGGTTAACTATGGCTACACCTTC. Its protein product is CATSPVPGVNYGYTF. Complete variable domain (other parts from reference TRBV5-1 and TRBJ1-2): KAGVTQTPRYLIKTRGQQVTLSCSPISGHRSVSWYQQTPGQGLQFLFEYFSETQRNKGNFPGRFSGRQFSNSRSEMNVSTLELGDSALYLCATSPVPGVNYGYTFGSGTRLTVV.

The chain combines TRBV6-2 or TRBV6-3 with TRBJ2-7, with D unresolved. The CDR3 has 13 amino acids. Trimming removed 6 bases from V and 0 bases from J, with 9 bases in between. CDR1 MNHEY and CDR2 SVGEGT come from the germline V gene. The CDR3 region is CASRAGASYEQYF. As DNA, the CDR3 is TGTGCCAGCAGGGCAGGCGCCTCCTACGAGCAGTACTTC.

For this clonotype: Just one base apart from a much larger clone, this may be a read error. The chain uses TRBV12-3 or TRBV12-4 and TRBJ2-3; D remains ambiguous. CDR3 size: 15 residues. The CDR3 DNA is TGTGCCAGCAGTTTAATGGATCTGGCCACAGATATGCAGTATTTT. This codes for CASSLMDLATDMQYF.

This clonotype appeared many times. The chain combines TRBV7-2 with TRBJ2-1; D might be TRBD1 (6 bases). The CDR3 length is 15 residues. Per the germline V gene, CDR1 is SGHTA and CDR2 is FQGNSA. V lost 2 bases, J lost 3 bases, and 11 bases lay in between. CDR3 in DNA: TGTGCCAGCAGCTTAATGACAGGCTACTACAATGAGCAGTTCTTC. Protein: CASSLMTGYYNEQFF. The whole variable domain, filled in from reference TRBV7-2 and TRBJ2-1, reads GAGVSQSPSNKVTEKGKDVELRCDPISGHTALYWYRQSLGQGLEFLIYFQGNSAPDKSGLPSDRFSAERTGGSVSTLTIQRTQQEDSAVYLCASSLMTGYYNEQFFGPGTRLTVL.

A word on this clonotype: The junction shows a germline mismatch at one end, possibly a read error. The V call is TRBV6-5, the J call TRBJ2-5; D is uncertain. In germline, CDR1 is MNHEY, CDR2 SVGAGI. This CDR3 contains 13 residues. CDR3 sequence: CASSDSWLDEQYF. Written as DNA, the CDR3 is TGTGCCAGCAGTGACTCGTGGCTGGATGAGCAGTACTTC.

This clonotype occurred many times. Here the CDR3 reads CASSYQDGFSTDTQYF. CDR3 DNA: TGTGCCAGCAGTTACCAGGACGGTTTTAGCACAGATACGCAGTATTTT. The J gene is TRBJ2-3, the V gene TRBV6-5; the D is unclear. V was trimmed by 2 bases and J by 0 bases, leaving 12 bases between them. Germline CDR1 is MNHEY and CDR2 is SVGAGI. The CDR3 consists of 16 residues.

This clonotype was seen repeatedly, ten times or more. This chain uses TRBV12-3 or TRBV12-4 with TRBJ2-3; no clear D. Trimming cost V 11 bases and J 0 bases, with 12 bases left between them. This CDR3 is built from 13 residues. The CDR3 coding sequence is TGTGCCGCCTGCCGCGGTAGCACAGATACGCAGTATTTT. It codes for CAACRGSTDTQYF.

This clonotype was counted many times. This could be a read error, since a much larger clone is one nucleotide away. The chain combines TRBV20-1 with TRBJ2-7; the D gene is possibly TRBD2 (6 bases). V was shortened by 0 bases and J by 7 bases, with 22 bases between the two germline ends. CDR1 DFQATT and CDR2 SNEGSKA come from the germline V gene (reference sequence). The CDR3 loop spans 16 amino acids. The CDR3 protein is CSARDRTGVRGNEQYF. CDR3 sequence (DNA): TGCAGTGCTAGAGATAGGACGGGGGTCCGGGGAAATGAGCAGTACTTC.

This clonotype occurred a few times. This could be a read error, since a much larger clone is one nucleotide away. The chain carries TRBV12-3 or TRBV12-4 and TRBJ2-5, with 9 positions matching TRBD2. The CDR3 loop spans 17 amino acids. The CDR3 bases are TGTGCCAGCAGTTCCATCCTAGCGGGGACTATCCAAGAGACCCGGTACTTC. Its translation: CASSSILAGTIQETRYF.

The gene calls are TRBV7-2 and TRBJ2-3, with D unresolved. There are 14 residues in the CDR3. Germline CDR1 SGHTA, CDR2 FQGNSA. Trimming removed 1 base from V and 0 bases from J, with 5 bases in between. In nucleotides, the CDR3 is TGTGCCAGCAGCTTAGTGTCTAGCACAGATACGCAGTATTTT. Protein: CASSLVSSTDTQYF.

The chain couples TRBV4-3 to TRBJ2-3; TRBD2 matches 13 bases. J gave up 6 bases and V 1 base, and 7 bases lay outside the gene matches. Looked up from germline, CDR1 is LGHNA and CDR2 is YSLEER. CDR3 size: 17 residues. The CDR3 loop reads CASSQGRLAGGRDTQYF. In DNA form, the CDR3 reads TGCGCCAGCAGCCAAGGAAGACTAGCGGGGGGCCGGGATACGCAGTATTTT.

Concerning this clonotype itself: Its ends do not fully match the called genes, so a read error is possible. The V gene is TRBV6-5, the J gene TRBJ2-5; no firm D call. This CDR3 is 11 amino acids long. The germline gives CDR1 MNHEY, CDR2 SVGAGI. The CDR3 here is CAGREQETQYF. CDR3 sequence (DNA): TGTGCCGGCAGAGAACAAGAGACCCAGTACTTC.

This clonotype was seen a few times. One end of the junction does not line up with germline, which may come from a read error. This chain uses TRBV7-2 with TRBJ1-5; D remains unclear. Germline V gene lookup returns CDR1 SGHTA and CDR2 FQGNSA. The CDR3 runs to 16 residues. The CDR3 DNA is TGTGCCAGCAGCCTAGCCCCCGGGGATGGCAATCAGCCCCAGCATTTT. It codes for CASSLAPGDGNQPQHF.

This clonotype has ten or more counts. The CDR3 sequence: CAISESLGEETQYF. The DNA of the CDR3 is TGTGCCATCAGTGAGTCGTTAGGTGAAGAGACCCAGTACTTC. The chain recombines TRBV10-3 with TRBJ2-5, with unresolved D. Trimming took off 0 bases at V and 3 bases at J, with 8 bases between the two ends. The CDR3 loop spans 14 amino acids. Germline CDR1 and CDR2: ENHRY and SYGVKD.

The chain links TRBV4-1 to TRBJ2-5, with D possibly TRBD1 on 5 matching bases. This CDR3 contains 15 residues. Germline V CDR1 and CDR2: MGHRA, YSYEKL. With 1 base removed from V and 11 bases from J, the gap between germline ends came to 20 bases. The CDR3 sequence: CASSQVLTDYNEQYF. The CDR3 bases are TGCGCCAGCAGCCAAGTCTTGACAGATTACAATGAGCAGTACTTC.

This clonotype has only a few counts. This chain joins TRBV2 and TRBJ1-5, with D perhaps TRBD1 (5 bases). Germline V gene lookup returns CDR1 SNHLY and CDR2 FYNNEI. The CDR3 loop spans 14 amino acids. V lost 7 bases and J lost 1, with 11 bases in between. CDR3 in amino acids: CASKAWGSNQPQHF. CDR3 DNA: TGTGCCAGCAAGGCCTGGGGGAGCAATCAGCCCCAGCATTTT.

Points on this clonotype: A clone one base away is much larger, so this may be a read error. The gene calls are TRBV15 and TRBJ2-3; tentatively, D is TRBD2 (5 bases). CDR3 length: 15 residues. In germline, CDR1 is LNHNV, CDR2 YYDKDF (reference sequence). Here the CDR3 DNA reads TGTGCCACCAGCAGAGATCTTGCTAGCACAGAGACGCAGTATTTT. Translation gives CATSRDLASTETQYF.

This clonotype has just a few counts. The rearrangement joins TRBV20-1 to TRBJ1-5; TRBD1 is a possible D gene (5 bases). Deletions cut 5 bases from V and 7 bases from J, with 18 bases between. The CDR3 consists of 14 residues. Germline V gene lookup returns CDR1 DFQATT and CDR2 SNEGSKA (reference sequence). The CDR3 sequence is CSAPSRGSEQPQHF. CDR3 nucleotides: TGCAGTGCTCCCAGTCGGGGGTCGGAACAGCCCCAGCATTTT.

Here the CDR3 reads CASSHGTLGYTF. The CDR3 DNA is TGTGCCAGCAGCCACGGGACCCTTGGCTACACCTTC. The chain is built from TRBV3-1 and TRBJ1-2, with D maybe TRBD1 (5 bases). V lost 3 bases to trimming and J lost 7 bases, with 9 bases between them. Germline CDR1 LGHDT, CDR2 YNNKEL (reference sequence). The CDR3 extends over 12 amino acids.